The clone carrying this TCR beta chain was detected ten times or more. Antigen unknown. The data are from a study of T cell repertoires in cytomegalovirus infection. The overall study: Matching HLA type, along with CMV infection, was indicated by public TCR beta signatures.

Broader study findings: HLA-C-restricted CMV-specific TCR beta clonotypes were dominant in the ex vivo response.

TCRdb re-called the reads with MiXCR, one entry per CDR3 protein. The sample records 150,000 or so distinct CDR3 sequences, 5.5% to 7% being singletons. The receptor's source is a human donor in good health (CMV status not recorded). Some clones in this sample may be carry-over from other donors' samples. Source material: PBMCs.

CDR3 region: CASSPDALDTDTQYF. The CDR3 region has the DNA TGTGCCAGCAGCCCCGACGCGTTAGACACAGATACGCAGTATTTT. This chain uses TRBV7-2 with TRBJ2-3; D is unclear. The V end was cut by 5 bases, the J end by 2 bases, with 14 bases between. The germline V gene has CDR1 SGHTA and CDR2 FQGNSA. The CDR3 spans 15 residues.